This TCR beta chain was identified during a study of T cells in Graves' hyperthyroidism and ophthalmopathy. Looking at the study overall: Peripheral blood draws took place at initial diagnosis, ahead of any treatment.

Recently diagnosed hyperthyroidism of less than 2 months' duration affected patients aged 18 to 65. Thyroid ultrasound, orbital computed tomography, clinical symptoms, and serum thyroxine and TRAb underpinned diagnoses. Study-wide results and limits: With a median lead of around 5.9 months before onset, the model predicted ophthalmopathy.

Per germline, CDR1 SGHVS and CDR2 FNYEAQ. J lost 5 bases, V lost 1 base, and 4 bases had no gene match. The CDR3 runs 16 residues. Regarding this clonotype: Its antigen is still unknown.

Regions amplified from RNA transcripts were the TCR beta CDR3 regions. In the first-round RT-PCR of the TCR CDR3, the HTBI primer set was used. One entry per CDR3 protein, called by TCRdb with MiXCR from the multiplex PCR reads. The sample lists approximately 330,000 distinct CDR3 sequences; over 15% were seen once. Sequencing was done on a sample of blood. The origin of this receptor is a woman aged 45-65 years with Graves' hyperthyroidism. This chain connects TRBV7-6 to TRBJ2-2; TRBD1 agrees at 10 bases. The CDR3: CASSLVTGGLTGELFF. For the CDR3, the DNA is TGTGCCAGCAGCTTAGTGACAGGGGGCTTAACCGGGGAGCTGTTTTTT.